The source of this TCR beta chain is a study of identical twins. TCRdb independently ran MiXCR on the 5' RACE reads; one entry per CDR3 protein. Here the sample spans 450,000 to 650,000 distinct CDR3 sequences, 9.6% being singletons. The CDR3 is 15 amino acids. Deletions cut 3 bases from V and 0 bases from J, with 12 bases between. Looked up from germline, CDR1 is MDHEN and CDR2 is SYDVKM. This same sample was also part of a study on yellow fever vaccine responses in identical twins.

The source is a woman between 18 and 29 years old in good health. The sequencing sample was made of PBMCs. The chain links TRBV28 to TRBJ2-7; D remains unclear. CDR3 amino acids: CASSFVGSLSYEQYF. CDR3 sequence (DNA): TGTGCCAGCAGTTTTGTCGGCAGCCTCTCCTACGAGCAGTACTTC.